A selection of T cell receptor beta chains follows, all from one sample in a study of radiotherapy plus CTLA-4 blockade in lung cancer. Assay: immunoSEQ multiplex PCR; the TCRdb copy retains only in-frame clones and omits some. This sample has approximately 47,000 clones; roughly 60% occur once, and the top ten carry about 18%. Sequences were derived from peripheral blood, sampled from a patient treated with radiotherapy plus ipilimumab. The source of these receptors is a human donor with non-small cell lung cancer who had a partial response to radiotherapy plus ipilimumab. Both conserved end residues are part of each CDR3. Each record gives: V gene, D gene, clone size, J gene, CDR3 DNA, CDR3 protein. The D gene is left open where the match is weak. Part of the rows lack a size; the others show once, few, many or a class for expanded clones.

V gene: TRBV6-1
D gene: NA
clone size: NA
J gene: TRBJ1-5
CDR3 DNA: TGTGCCAGCAGTGATAGGGGAAGTGGAAATCAGCCCCAGCATTTT
CDR3 protein: CASSDRGSGNQPQHF

V gene: TRBV5-6
D gene: NA
clone size: few
J gene: TRBJ2-7
CDR3 DNA: TGTGCCAGCAGCTTTTCATTGGGGGCAAAGACCTACGAGCAGTACTTC
CDR3 protein: CASSFSLGAKTYEQYF

V gene: TRBV7-2
D gene: NA
clone size: NA
J gene: TRBJ1-1
CDR3 DNA: TGTGCCAGCAGCCTATACCAGGGTGGCGTCGACACTGAAGCTTTCTTT
CDR3 protein: CASSLYQGGVDTEAFF

V gene: TRBV27
D gene: NA
clone size: NA
J gene: TRBJ1-1
CDR3 DNA: TGTGCCAGCAGTTTATTCGCCCCACGGGGGGCGAGGCCCGCTGAAGCTTTCTTT
CDR3 protein: CASSLFAPRGARPAEAFF

V gene: TRBV5-1
D gene: TRBD2
clone size: NA
J gene: TRBJ2-3
CDR3 DNA: TGCGCCAGCAGGACTAGCGGGGCCACAGATACGCAGTATTTT
CDR3 protein: CASRTSGATDTQYF

V gene: TRBV7-2
D gene: NA
clone size: once
J gene: TRBJ2-7
CDR3 DNA: TGTGCCAGCAGCCTGGACAACCTTTACGAGCAGTACTTC
CDR3 protein: CASSLDNLYEQYF

V gene: TRBV19
D gene: TRBD1
clone size: NA
J gene: TRBJ1-2
CDR3 DNA: TGTGCCAGTAGTCTAGGACAGGGAAGGAGACATGGCTACACCTTC
CDR3 protein: CASSLGQGRRHGYTF

V gene: TRBV10-3
D gene: NA
clone size: many
J gene: TRBJ2-2
CDR3 DNA: TGTGCCATCAGTGAGTTCACCGGGACATACAACACCGGGGAGCTGTTTTTT
CDR3 protein: CAISEFTGTYNTGELFF

V gene: TRBV19
D gene: NA
clone size: NA
J gene: TRBJ1-1
CDR3 DNA: TGTGCCAGTAGTATAGATCGGGGATCGAACACTGAAGCTTTCTTT
CDR3 protein: CASSIDRGSNTEAFF

V gene: TRBV6-1
D gene: NA
clone size: NA
J gene: TRBJ2-2
CDR3 DNA: TGTGCCAGCAGTCTTCAGGGGATGGGCACCGGGGAGCTGTTTTTT
CDR3 protein: CASSLQGMGTGELFF

V gene: TRBV25-1
D gene: NA
clone size: NA
J gene: TRBJ2-3
CDR3 DNA: TGTGCCAGCAGTGAATCCCGTGGGAGGGGGGCAGATACGCAGTATTTT
CDR3 protein: CASSESRGRGADTQYF

V gene: TRBV7-2
D gene: NA
clone size: NA
J gene: TRBJ2-7
CDR3 DNA: TGTGCCAGCAGCTTATCGGACAGCTCCTACGAGCAGTACTTC
CDR3 protein: CASSLSDSSYEQYF

V gene: TRBV29-1
D gene: TRBD1
clone size: NA
J gene: TRBJ1-1
CDR3 DNA: TGCAGCGCGGACAGGGAGGGCACTGAAGCTTTCTTT
CDR3 protein: CSADREGTEAFF

V gene: TRBV10-3
D gene: NA
clone size: NA
J gene: TRBJ1-1
CDR3 DNA: TGTGCCATCAGTGGCGGGGCAGCCAAAAACACTGAAGCTTTCTTT
CDR3 protein: CAISGGAAKNTEAFF

V gene: TRBV9
D gene: NA
clone size: NA
J gene: TRBJ1-1
CDR3 DNA: TGTGCCAGCAGCGTTTCCCCGGGAGCGAACACTGAAGCTTTCTTT
CDR3 protein: CASSVSPGANTEAFF

V gene: TRBV19
D gene: TRBD1
clone size: once
J gene: TRBJ2-1
CDR3 DNA: TGTGCCAGTAGGCAGACAGGGGGCGGCAATGAGCAGTTCTTC
CDR3 protein: CASRQTGGGNEQFF

V gene: TRBV25-1
D gene: NA
clone size: NA
J gene: TRBJ1-5
CDR3 DNA: TGTGCCAGCAGTGAGCGGGGAGGACAAAATCAGCCCCAGCATTTT
CDR3 protein: CASSERGGQNQPQHF

V gene: TRBV5-8
D gene: NA
clone size: few
J gene: TRBJ1-5
CDR3 DNA: TGTGCCAGCAGCTTTGGGCACAATAGCAATCAGCCCCAGCATTTT
CDR3 protein: CASSFGHNSNQPQHF

V gene: TRBV9
D gene: NA
clone size: NA
J gene: TRBJ1-1
CDR3 DNA: TGTGCCAGCAGCCTGGGGGGGGGCACTGAAGCTTTCTTT
CDR3 protein: CASSLGGGTEAFF

V gene: TRBV9
D gene: NA
clone size: NA
J gene: TRBJ2-7
CDR3 DNA: TGTGCCAGCAGCGTAGCGGGGATCGAGCAGTACTTC
CDR3 protein: CASSVAGIEQYF

V gene: TRBV27
D gene: TRBD1
clone size: NA
J gene: TRBJ1-1
CDR3 DNA: TGTGCCAGCAGGACCGGGACAGTGAACACTGAAGCTTTCTTT
CDR3 protein: CASRTGTVNTEAFF

V gene: TRBV11-3
D gene: NA
clone size: NA
J gene: TRBJ1-5
CDR3 DNA: TGTGCCAGCAGCTTGGGCGAGTGGAGCAATCAGCCCCAGCATTTT
CDR3 protein: CASSLGEWSNQPQHF

V gene: TRBV6-5
D gene: TRBD1
clone size: NA
J gene: TRBJ2-7
CDR3 DNA: TGTGCCAGCGGATCCGGGACAGGGGGCTACGAGCAGTACTTC
CDR3 protein: CASGSGTGGYEQYF

V gene: TRBV11-2
D gene: NA
clone size: NA
J gene: TRBJ2-7
CDR3 DNA: TGTGCCAGCAGCACGAGCTCCTACGAGCAGTACTTC
CDR3 protein: CASSTSSYEQYF

V gene: TRBV19
D gene: TRBD1
clone size: NA
J gene: TRBJ1-5
CDR3 DNA: TGTGCCAGTAGTACCTCAAGACAGGGGGCCCTCCTTCTGCATTTT
CDR3 protein: CASSTSRQGALLLHF

V gene: TRBV9
D gene: TRBD2
clone size: NA
J gene: TRBJ2-7
CDR3 DNA: TGTGCCAGCTCGGGAGGGGGTCCCTACGAGCAGTACTTC
CDR3 protein: CASSGGGPYEQYF

V gene: TRBV7-9
D gene: TRBD1
clone size: NA
J gene: TRBJ1-2
CDR3 DNA: TGTGCCAGTAGGACAGGGGCTAACTATGGCTACACCTTC
CDR3 protein: CASRTGANYGYTF

V gene: TRBV6-5
D gene: TRBD1
clone size: NA
J gene: TRBJ1-5
CDR3 DNA: TGTGCCAGCCTCCGACAGGGAACCCTTAATCAGCCCCAGCATTTT
CDR3 protein: CASLRQGTLNQPQHF

V gene: TRBV30
D gene: TRBD1
clone size: NA
J gene: TRBJ2-7
CDR3 DNA: TGTGCCTGGACGGGACAGGGGGTCGAGCAGTACTTC
CDR3 protein: CAWTGQGVEQYF

V gene: TRBV11-2
D gene: TRBD2
clone size: NA
J gene: TRBJ2-1
CDR3 DNA: TGTGCCAGCAGCTCCCCCGGACTAGCGGGAGGCTTGGAGCAGTTCTTC
CDR3 protein: CASSSPGLAGGLEQFF

V gene: TRBV5-1
D gene: TRBD2
clone size: NA
J gene: TRBJ2-7
CDR3 DNA: TGCGCCAGCAGCCGCATTCAGGGAGGGAGCGACGAGCAGTACTTC
CDR3 protein: CASSRIQGGSDEQYF

V gene: TRBV6-5
D gene: NA
clone size: NA
J gene: TRBJ1-2
CDR3 DNA: TGTGCCAGCAGATCCCTCGAGGCTGGCTATGGCTACACCTTC
CDR3 protein: CASRSLEAGYGYTF

V gene: TRBV11-2
D gene: TRBD1
clone size: NA
J gene: TRBJ1-2
CDR3 DNA: TGTGCCAGCAGCAGGGTGACAGGGGGCTATGGCTACACCTTC
CDR3 protein: CASSRVTGGYGYTF

V gene: TRBV18
D gene: NA
clone size: NA
J gene: TRBJ2-5
CDR3 DNA: TGTGCCAGCTCACCGTACCGCGGGACCGAGACCCAGTACTTC
CDR3 protein: CASSPYRGTETQYF

V gene: TRBV6-1
D gene: NA
clone size: NA
J gene: TRBJ2-7
CDR3 DNA: TGTGCCAGCAGTGAAGAGGCGACAGCATCCTACGAGCAGTACTTC
CDR3 protein: CASSEEATASYEQYF

V gene: TRBV5-1
D gene: NA
clone size: NA
J gene: TRBJ1-1
CDR3 DNA: TGCGCCAGCAGCCTAGCCGGGCAGACTGAAGCTTTCTTT
CDR3 protein: CASSLAGQTEAFF

V gene: TRBV2
D gene: TRBD1
clone size: NA
J gene: TRBJ2-2
CDR3 DNA: TGTGCCAGTAAGGGACAGGGGGGCACCGGGGAGCTGTTTTTT
CDR3 protein: CASKGQGGTGELFF

V gene: TRBV4-3
D gene: TRBD2
clone size: NA
J gene: TRBJ2-1
CDR3 DNA: TGCGCCAGCAGCCAGGGTTGGACTAGCGGGGGAGATTACAATGAGCAGTTCTTC
CDR3 protein: CASSQGWTSGGDYNEQFF

V gene: TRBV9
D gene: TRBD2
clone size: NA
J gene: TRBJ2-2
CDR3 DNA: TGTGCCAGCAGCGTAGCTTTATTGCCTAGCGGGAGGTGGGCCGGTGGTACCGGGGAGCTGTTTTTT
CDR3 protein: CASSVALLPSGRWAGGTGELFF

V gene: TRBV5-6
D gene: NA
clone size: NA
J gene: TRBJ2-1
CDR3 DNA: TGTGCCAGCAGCTTTCTAGAGAGAAGCTCCTACAATGAGCAGTTCTTC
CDR3 protein: CASSFLERSSYNEQFF

V gene: TRBV13
D gene: TRBD1
clone size: NA
J gene: TRBJ1-2
CDR3 DNA: TGTGCCAGCAGCCCTTGGACAGGGGGCAATGGCTACACCTTC
CDR3 protein: CASSPWTGGNGYTF

V gene: TRBV27
D gene: NA
clone size: NA
J gene: TRBJ1-3
CDR3 DNA: TGTGCCAGCAGTATCTCCGAGGGAAACACCATATATTTT
CDR3 protein: CASSISEGNTIYF

V gene: TRBV6-5
D gene: NA
clone size: NA
J gene: TRBJ2-1
CDR3 DNA: TGTGCCAGCAGTTACACTGGACACAGGATCAGCAATGAGCAGTTCTTC
CDR3 protein: CASSYTGHRISNEQFF

V gene: TRBV4-1
D gene: TRBD2
clone size: NA
J gene: TRBJ2-7
CDR3 DNA: TGCGCCAGCAGCCAGAGACTTTCCCGGGGGGGACCCTACGAGCAGTACTTC
CDR3 protein: CASSQRLSRGGPYEQYF

V gene: TRBV7-3
D gene: NA
clone size: NA
J gene: TRBJ2-1
CDR3 DNA: TGTGCCAGCAGCTCCGCCGGACTGCGAGCGGAGCAGTTCTTC
CDR3 protein: CASSSAGLRAEQFF

V gene: TRBV19
D gene: TRBD1
clone size: NA
J gene: TRBJ1-5
CDR3 DNA: TGTGCCAGTAAGGGGACAGGGCTGCTAGAGCAGCCCCAGCATTTT
CDR3 protein: CASKGTGLLEQPQHF

V gene: TRBV21-1
D gene: NA
clone size: NA
J gene: TRBJ1-2
CDR3 DNA: TGTGCCAGTAGCCCCCGAAGACACCTCTTTAACTATGGCTACACCTTC
CDR3 protein: CASSPRRHLFNYGYTF

V gene: TRBV29-1
D gene: TRBD1
clone size: NA
J gene: TRBJ2-7
CDR3 DNA: TGCAGCGTTGTGGACAGGAGCTCCTACGAGCAGTACTTC
CDR3 protein: CSVVDRSSYEQYF

V gene: TRBV9
D gene: NA
clone size: NA
J gene: TRBJ2-1
CDR3 DNA: TGTGCCAGCAGCGTAGGGACTGTTGTTACCTACAATGAGCAGTTCTTC
CDR3 protein: CASSVGTVVTYNEQFF

V gene: TRBV18
D gene: NA
clone size: NA
J gene: TRBJ2-5
CDR3 DNA: TGTGCCAGCTCACCCCAGGGAGGCGAAGAGACCCAGTACTTC
CDR3 protein: CASSPQGGEETQYF

V gene: TRBV4-1
D gene: NA
clone size: NA
J gene: TRBJ2-1
CDR3 DNA: TGCGCCAGCAGCCAAGATAGTCTCCTGAGCTCCTACAATGAGCAGTTCTTC
CDR3 protein: CASSQDSLLSSYNEQFF

V gene: TRBV4-3
D gene: NA
clone size: NA
J gene: TRBJ2-7
CDR3 DNA: TGCGCCAGCAGCCGCGGACAGGGAGGGACCTACGAGCAGTACTTC
CDR3 protein: CASSRGQGGTYEQYF

V gene: TRBV2
D gene: TRBD1
clone size: once
J gene: TRBJ2-1
CDR3 DNA: TGTGCCAGCAGGACCGACAGGGTAAACAATGAGCAGTTCTTC
CDR3 protein: CASRTDRVNNEQFF

V gene: TRBV7-9
D gene: TRBD1
clone size: few
J gene: TRBJ1-2
CDR3 DNA: TGTGCCAGCAGCCCTGTGGGACAGGGGTTGGTTAACTATGGCTACACCTTC
CDR3 protein: CASSPVGQGLVNYGYTF